This is a list of T cell receptor beta chains from one sample in a study of cytomegalovirus exposure and HLA in healthy donors. Clones were sequenced by immunoSEQ multiplex PCR, and TCRdb holds only the in-frame ones, with some missing. Of over 150,000 clones listed, roughly 84% were seen once; the top ten hold about 2.2%. Sequenced material: PBMCs. Receptor source: a human donor in good health. Each CDR3 is given with its conserved first and last residue. D genes are given only for firm matches. Clone size appears in some rows only: once, few, many, or a class for an expanded clone.

j_gene | v_gene | d_gene | abundance | CDR3nt | CDR3aa
TRBJ1-2 | TRBV9 | TRBD1 | . | TGTGCCAGCAGCGCCACCGGGACAGCTAACTATGGCTACACCTTC | CASSATGTANYGYTF
TRBJ1-5 | TRBV6-1 | TRBD1 | . | TGTGCCAGCAGTGAAGGGACAGGGGCTCTAGGTCAGCCCCAGCATTTT | CASSEGTGALGQPQHF
TRBJ1-3 | TRBV5-1 | . | . | TGCGCCAGCACCGACAGTACTGGAAACACCATATATTTT | CASTDSTGNTIYF
TRBJ1-1 | TRBV12-5 | TRBD1 | . | TGTGCTAGTGGCCAAGACAGGGGATTGGACACTGAAGCTTTCTTT | CASGQDRGLDTEAFF
TRBJ2-7 | TRBV10-1 | TRBD1 | few | TGCGCCAGCAGGACAGGGGGCTCGACGTGTGAGCAGTACTTC | CASRTGGSTCEQYF
TRBJ2-7 | TRBV29-1 | . | . | TGCAGCGTTGCTGTCGTGTTAAACGAGCAGTACTTC | CSVAVVLNEQYF
TRBJ2-1 | TRBV19 | . | . | TGTGCCAGTCACCCCGGGACTGGGGATTTAGAGCAGTTCTTC | CASHPGTGDLEQFF
TRBJ1-1 | TRBV6-5 | . | . | TGTGCCAGCGGAGGCAGCCTGAACATGAACACTGAAGCTTTCTTT | CASGGSLNMNTEAFF
TRBJ1-5 | TRBV7-2 | TRBD1 | . | TGTGCCAGCAGCGGAGCAGGACAGGGCCCTAACTTTGGCAATCAGCCCCAGCATTTT | CASSGAGQGPNFGNQPQHF
TRBJ1-1 | TRBV25-1 | TRBD1 | . | TGTGCCAGCAGTGGACTACAGGGGTACACTGAAGCTTTCTTT | CASSGLQGYTEAFF
TRBJ1-1 | TRBV7-3 | . | . | TGTGCCAGCAGCCCCGGCATTAGGACAGAAGCTTTCTTT | CASSPGIRTEAFF
TRBJ2-7 | TRBV7-2 | . | . | TGTGCCAGCAGCGGAGAATGGCTTCCCAGCTCCTACGAGCAGTACTTC | CASSGEWLPSSYEQYF
TRBJ2-5 | TRBV19 | TRBD1 | . | TGTGCCAGTAGTATAGGCGCCTCCCCCCAGACAGGGCAAGAGACCCAGTACTTC | CASSIGASPQTGQETQYF
TRBJ2-1 | TRBV11-1 | . | . | TGTGCCAGCAGCTTCGGTTCATCGGGGTACAATGAGCAGTTCTTC | CASSFGSSGYNEQFF
TRBJ1-2 | TRBV12-2 | . | . | TGTGCAAGTCGCTTAGTTAAGGCCTGGGGGGTTAACTATGGCTACACCTTC | CASRLVKAWGVNYGYTF
TRBJ2-7 | TRBV19 | . | few | TGTGCCAGTAGTATGAGATTCGGGGTAAGGGAGCAGTACTTC | CASSMRFGVREQYF
TRBJ2-2 | TRBV11-2 | TRBD2 | . | TGTGCCAGCAGCCCTAGACTAGCGGTTTTCCCCGGGGAGCTGTTTTTT | CASSPRLAVFPGELFF
TRBJ2-1 | TRBV30 | TRBD2 | once | TGTGCCTGGAGATTTGGCGGGAGGGCCAGGAATGAGCAGTTCTTC | CAWRFGGRARNEQFF
TRBJ1-1 | TRBV9 | . | . | TGTGCCAGCAGCGTAGTAAGTGGGATGGGAAGGGAGGACACTGAAGCTTTCTTT | CASSVVSGMGREDTEAFF
TRBJ1-2 | TRBV4-3 | . | once | TGCGCCAGCAGCCCAGAGCGTTGGGCAGACTATGGCTACACCTTC | CASSPERWADYGYTF
TRBJ2-2 | TRBV30 | . | once | TGTGCCTGGAGTGTAATTGTCGCCGGGGAGCTGTTTTTT | CAWSVIVAGELFF
TRBJ2-7 | TRBV27 | . | few | TGTGCCAGCAGTAATATTGGCCGCTCCTACGAGCAGTACTTC | CASSNIGRSYEQYF
TRBJ2-3 | TRBV29-1 | . | . | TGCAGCGTTGAAGATTACAGCGGTGGCACAGATACGCAGTATTTT | CSVEDYSGGTDTQYF
TRBJ1-1 | TRBV2 | TRBD1 | . | TGTGCCAGCAGTCCGCAAGACAGGGGAAGGACTGAAGCTTTCTTT | CASSPQDRGRTEAFF
TRBJ1-2 | TRBV10-2 | TRBD1 | . | TGCGCCAGCAGTGAGACAGGGGCTAACTATGGCTACACCTTC | CASSETGANYGYTF
TRBJ1-5 | TRBV19 | . | . | TGTGCCAGTAGTATACGGGGGTTGTATCAGCCCCAGCATTTT | CASSIRGLYQPQHF
TRBJ2-3 | TRBV2 | TRBD2 | . | TGTGCCAGCAGTGATCGGGGGGGGGTAGTTACGCAGTATTTT | CASSDRGGVVTQYF
TRBJ1-2 | TRBV25-1 | . | once | TGTGCCAGCAGTGGCCGGGACACATCTAACTATGGCTACACCTTC | CASSGRDTSNYGYTF
TRBJ2-5 | TRBV28 | TRBD2 | . | TGTGCCAGCAGTCTAGTTAGCGGGAGGTTGGAGACCCAGTACTTC | CASSLVSGRLETQYF
TRBJ2-7 | TRBV28 | . | once | TGTGCCAGCAGTTACCAGTACGAGCAGTACTTC | CASSYQYEQYF
TRBJ2-1 | TRBV9 | TRBD2 | . | TGTGCCAGCAGCCTTAGCGGGCGTCGGTCCTACAATGAGCAGTTCTTC | CASSLSGRRSYNEQFF
TRBJ2-3 | TRBV30 | . | few | TGTGCCTGGAGTGTAAGGAACCTGGGCCACCCTCAGGCAGATACGCAGTATTTT | CAWSVRNLGHPQADTQYF
TRBJ1-5 | TRBV2 | . | few | TGTGCCAGCAGTGAGGGCAGCCTCAATCAGCCCCAGCATTTT | CASSEGSLNQPQHF
TRBJ1-1 | TRBV2 | . | . | TGTGCCAGTGGGGGGGGGCGCTTCCATGAGAACACTGAAGCTTTCTTT | CASGGGRFHENTEAFF
TRBJ2-1 | TRBV27 | TRBD2 | . | TGTGCCAGCCGGGGACTAGCGGGAGGGGACAATGAGCAGTTCTTC | CASRGLAGGDNEQFF
TRBJ2-3 | TRBV6-5 | TRBD1 | . | TGTGCCAGCAGCTGGACAGGGAAGGGCACAGATACGCAGTATTTT | CASSWTGKGTDTQYF
TRBJ2-6 | TRBV9 | . | . | TGTGCCAGCAGCGTCCCCGGTTCTGGGGCCAACGTCCTGACTTTC | CASSVPGSGANVLTF